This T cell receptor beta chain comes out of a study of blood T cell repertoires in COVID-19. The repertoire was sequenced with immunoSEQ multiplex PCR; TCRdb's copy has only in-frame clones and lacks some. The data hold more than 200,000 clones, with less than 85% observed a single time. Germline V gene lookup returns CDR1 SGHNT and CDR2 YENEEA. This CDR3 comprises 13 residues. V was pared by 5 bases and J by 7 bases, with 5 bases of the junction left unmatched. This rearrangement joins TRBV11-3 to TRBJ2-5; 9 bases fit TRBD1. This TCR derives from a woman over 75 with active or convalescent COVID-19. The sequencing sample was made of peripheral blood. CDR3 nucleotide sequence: TGTGCCAGCAGCGTGGGACAGGGCGCGACCCAGTACTTC. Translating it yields CASSVGQGATQYF.